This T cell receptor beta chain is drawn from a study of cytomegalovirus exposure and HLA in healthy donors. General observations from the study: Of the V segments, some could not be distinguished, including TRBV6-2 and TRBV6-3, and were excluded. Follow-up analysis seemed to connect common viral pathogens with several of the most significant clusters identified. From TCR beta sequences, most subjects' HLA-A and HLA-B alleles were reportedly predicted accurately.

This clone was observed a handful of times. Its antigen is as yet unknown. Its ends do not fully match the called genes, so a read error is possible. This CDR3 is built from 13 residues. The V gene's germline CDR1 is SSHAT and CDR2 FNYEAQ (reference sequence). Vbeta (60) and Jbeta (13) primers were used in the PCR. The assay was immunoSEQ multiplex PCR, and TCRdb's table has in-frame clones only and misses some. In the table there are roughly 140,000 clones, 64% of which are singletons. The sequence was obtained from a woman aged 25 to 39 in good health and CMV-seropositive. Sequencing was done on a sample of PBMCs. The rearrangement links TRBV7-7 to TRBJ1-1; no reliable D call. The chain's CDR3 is CASSSQMNTEAFF. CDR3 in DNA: TGTGCTAGCAGCTCCCAAATGAACACTGAAGCTTTCTTT. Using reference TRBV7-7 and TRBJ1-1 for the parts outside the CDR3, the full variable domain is GAGVSQSPRYKVTKRGQDVTLRCDPISSHATLYWYQQALGQGPEFLTYFNYEAQPDKSGLPSDRFSAERPEGSISTLTIQRTEQRDSAMYRCASSSQMNTEAFFGQGTRLTVV.